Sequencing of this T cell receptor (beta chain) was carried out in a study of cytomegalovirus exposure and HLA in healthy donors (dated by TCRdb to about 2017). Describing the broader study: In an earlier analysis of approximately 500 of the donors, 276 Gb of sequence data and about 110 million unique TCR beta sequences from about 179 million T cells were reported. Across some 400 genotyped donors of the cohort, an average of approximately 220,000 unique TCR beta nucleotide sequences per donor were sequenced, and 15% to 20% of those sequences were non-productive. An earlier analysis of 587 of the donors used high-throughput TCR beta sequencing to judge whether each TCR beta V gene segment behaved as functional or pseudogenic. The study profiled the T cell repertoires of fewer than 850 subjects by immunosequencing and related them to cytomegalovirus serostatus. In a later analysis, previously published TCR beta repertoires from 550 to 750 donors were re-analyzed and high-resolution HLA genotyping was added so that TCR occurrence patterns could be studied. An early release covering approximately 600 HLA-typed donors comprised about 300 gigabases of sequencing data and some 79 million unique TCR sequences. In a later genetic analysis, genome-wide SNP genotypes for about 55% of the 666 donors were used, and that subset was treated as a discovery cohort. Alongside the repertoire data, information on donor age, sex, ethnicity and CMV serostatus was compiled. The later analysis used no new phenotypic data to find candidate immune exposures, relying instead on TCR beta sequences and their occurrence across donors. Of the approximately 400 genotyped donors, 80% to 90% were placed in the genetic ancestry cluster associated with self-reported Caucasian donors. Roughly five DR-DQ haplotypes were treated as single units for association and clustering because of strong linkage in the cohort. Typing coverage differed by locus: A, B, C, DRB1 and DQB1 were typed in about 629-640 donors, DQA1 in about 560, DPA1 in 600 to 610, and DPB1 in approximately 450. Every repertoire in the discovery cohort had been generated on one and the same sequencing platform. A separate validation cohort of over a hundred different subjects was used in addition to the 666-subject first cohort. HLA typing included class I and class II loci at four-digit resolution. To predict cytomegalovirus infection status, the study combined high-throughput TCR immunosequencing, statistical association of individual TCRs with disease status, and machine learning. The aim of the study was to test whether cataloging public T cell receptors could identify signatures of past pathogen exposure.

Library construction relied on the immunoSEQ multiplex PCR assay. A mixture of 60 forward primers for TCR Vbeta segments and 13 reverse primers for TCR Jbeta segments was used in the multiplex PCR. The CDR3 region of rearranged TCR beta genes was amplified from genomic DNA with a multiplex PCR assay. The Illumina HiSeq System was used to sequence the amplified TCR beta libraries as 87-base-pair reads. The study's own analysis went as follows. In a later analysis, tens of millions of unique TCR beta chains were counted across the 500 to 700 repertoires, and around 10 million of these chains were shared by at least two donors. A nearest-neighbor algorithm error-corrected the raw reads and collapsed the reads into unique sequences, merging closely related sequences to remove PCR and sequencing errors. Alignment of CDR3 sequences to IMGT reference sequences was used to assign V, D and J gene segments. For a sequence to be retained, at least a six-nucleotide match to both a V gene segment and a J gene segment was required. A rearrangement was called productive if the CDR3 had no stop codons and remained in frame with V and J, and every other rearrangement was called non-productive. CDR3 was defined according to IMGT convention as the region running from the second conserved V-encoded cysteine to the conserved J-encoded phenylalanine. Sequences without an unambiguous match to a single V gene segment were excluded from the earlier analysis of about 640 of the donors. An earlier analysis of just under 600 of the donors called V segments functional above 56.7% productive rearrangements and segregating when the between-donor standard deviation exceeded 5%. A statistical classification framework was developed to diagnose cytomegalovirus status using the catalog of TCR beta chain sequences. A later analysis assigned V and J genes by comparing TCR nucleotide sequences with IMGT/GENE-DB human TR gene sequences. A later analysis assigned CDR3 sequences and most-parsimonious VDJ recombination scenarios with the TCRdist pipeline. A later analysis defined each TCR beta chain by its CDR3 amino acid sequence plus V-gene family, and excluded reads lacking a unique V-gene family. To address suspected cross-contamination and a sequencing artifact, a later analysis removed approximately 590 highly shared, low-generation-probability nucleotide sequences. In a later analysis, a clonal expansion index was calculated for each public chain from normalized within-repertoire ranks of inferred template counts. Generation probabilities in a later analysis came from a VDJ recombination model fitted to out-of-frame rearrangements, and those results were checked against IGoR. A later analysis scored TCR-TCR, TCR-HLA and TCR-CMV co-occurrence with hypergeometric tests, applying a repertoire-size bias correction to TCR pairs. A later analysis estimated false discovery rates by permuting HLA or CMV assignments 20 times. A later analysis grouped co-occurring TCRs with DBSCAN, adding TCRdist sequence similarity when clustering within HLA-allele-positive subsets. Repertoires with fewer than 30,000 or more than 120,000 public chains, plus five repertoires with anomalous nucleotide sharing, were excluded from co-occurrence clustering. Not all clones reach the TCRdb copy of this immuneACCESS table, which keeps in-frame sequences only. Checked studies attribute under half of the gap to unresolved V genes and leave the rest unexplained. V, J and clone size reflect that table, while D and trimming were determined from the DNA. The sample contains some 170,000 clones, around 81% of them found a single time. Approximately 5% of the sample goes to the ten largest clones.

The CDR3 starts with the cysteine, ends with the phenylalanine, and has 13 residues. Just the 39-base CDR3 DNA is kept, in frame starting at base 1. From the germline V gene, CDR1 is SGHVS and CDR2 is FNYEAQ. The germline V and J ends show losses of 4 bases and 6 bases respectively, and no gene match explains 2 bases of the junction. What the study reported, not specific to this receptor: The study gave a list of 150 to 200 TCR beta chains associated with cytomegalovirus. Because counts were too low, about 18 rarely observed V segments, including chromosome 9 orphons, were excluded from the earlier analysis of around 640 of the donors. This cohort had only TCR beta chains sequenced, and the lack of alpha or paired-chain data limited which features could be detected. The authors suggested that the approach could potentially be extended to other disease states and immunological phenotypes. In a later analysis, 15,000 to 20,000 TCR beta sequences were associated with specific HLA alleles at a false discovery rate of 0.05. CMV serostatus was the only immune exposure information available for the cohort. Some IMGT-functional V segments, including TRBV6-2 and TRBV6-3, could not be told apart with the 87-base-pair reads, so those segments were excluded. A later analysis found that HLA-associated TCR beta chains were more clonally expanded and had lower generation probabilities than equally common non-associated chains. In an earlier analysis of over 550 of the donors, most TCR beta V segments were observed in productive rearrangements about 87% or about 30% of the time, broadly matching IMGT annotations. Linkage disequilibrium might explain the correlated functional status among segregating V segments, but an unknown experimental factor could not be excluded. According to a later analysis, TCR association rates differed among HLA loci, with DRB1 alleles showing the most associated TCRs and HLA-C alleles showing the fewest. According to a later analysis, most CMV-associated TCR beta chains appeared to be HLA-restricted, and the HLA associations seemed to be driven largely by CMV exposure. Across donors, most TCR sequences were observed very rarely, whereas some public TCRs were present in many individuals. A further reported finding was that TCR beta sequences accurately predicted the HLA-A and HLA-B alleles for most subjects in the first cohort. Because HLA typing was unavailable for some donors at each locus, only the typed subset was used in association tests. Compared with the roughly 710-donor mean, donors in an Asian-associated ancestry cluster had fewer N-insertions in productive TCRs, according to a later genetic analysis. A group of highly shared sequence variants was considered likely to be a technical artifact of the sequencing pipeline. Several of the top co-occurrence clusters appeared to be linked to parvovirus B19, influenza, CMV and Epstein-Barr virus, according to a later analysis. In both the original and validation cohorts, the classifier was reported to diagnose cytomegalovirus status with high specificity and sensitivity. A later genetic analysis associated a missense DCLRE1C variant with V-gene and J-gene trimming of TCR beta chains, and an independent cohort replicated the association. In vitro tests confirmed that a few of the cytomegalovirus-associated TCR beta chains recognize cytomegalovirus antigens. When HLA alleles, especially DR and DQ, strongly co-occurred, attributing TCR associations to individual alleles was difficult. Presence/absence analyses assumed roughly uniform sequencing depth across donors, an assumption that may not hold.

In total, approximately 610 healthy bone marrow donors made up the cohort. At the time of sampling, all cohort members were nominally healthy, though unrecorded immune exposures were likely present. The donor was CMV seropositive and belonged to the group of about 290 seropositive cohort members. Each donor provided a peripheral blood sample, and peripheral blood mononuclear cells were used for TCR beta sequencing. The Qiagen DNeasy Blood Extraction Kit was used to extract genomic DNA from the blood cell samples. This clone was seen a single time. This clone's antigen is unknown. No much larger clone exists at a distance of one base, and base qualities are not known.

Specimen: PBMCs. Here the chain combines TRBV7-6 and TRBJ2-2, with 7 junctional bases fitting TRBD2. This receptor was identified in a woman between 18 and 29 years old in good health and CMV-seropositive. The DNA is TGTGCCAGCAGCTCTGGGGGGGCCGGGGAGCTGTTTTTT. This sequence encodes CASSSGGAGELFF.